Shown below are 26 T cell receptor beta chains from a single sample sequenced in a study of control samples from healthy donors and cancer patients. The data were produced by immunoSEQ multiplex PCR, yet TCRdb's version contains in-frame clones alone and is incomplete. The sample yields about 86,000 clones, 85% to 95% seen once. Sequenced input: blood. Every receptor here comes from a woman between 25 and 40 years old in good health.

The chain has TRBV27 and TRBJ2-7, with TRBD1 as a possible D gene (5 bases). The CDR3 is 12 amino acids. Germline CDR1 and CDR2: MNHEY and SMNVEV (reference sequence). V lost 3 bases to trimming and J lost 7 bases, with 10 bases between them. CDR3 protein: CASSFHRQEQYF. The DNA of the CDR3 is TGTGCCAGCAGTTTCCACCGACAGGAGCAGTACTTC.

The chain employs TRBV20-1 and TRBJ2-7, with D tentatively TRBD1 or TRBD2 (6 bases each). CDR1 DFQATT and CDR2 SNEGSKA come from the germline V gene (reference sequence). V lost 3 bases and J 0 bases, leaving 18 bases between the germline ends. The CDR3 is 16 amino acids. The CDR3 protein is CSASPKGGLTSYEQYF. Written as DNA, the CDR3 is TGCAGTGCTAGTCCTAAAGGGGGGCTAACCTCCTACGAGCAGTACTTC.

The chain recombines TRBV7-9 with TRBJ1-2; no reliable D call. Germline V gene data show CDR1 as SEHNR and CDR2 as FQNEAQ (reference sequence). CDR3 length equals 14 residues. V lost 5 bases to trimming and J lost 4 bases, with 14 bases between them. The CDR3 DNA is TGTGCCAGCAGCGTAATGGGGATGCCCTATGGCTACACCTTC. It specifies CASSVMGMPYGYTF.

V usage is TRBV5-4 and J usage is TRBJ1-3; TRBD1 aligns across 9 bases. The germline gives CDR1 SGHNT, CDR2 YYREEE (reference sequence). The CDR3 totals 16 residues. The J segment lost 4 bases and the V segment lost 4 bases, leaving 9 bases of the junction unmatched. The CDR3 nucleotides read TGTGCCAGCAGCCGGCCCGGGACAGGGTCCGGAAACACCATATATTTT. Its protein is CASSRPGTGSGNTIYF.

This sequence joins TRBV9 and TRBJ1-6, with 8 nucleotides matching TRBD1. In germline, CDR1 is SGDLS, CDR2 YYNGEE. The junction had 3 bases not matched to a gene; V was cut back by 3 bases and J by 7 bases. The CDR3 extends over 14 amino acids. CDR3 loop: CASSAQGDNSPLHF. CDR3 nucleotides: TGTGCCAGCAGCGCACAGGGGGACAATTCACCCCTCCACTTT.

The rearrangement joins TRBV5-1 to TRBJ2-3; the match to TRBD2 covers 11 bases. Germline V lookup: CDR1 SGHRS, CDR2 YFSETQ. After removal of 4 bases from V and 4 bases from J, the junction contained 2 bases not matched to a gene. This CDR3 region has 14 residues. The CDR3 region has the DNA TGCGCCAGCAGCATAGCGGGGGGGCCAGATACGCAGTATTTT. Translated, it gives CASSIAGGPDTQYF.

This chain uses TRBV29-1 with TRBJ1-3; D gene unclear. Germline CDR1 and CDR2: SQVTM and ANQGSEA. The CDR3 contains 15 residues. V lost 2 bases, J lost 7 bases, and 18 bases lay in between. This CDR3 is CSVEKGALGPNTIYF. CDR3 sequence (DNA): TGCAGCGTTGAAAAAGGTGCCCTAGGTCCGAACACCATATATTTT.

The chain joins TRBV21-1 to TRBJ1-5; the tabulated D call, TRBD1, remains unverified against the DNA. TRBV21-1 is labeled a pseudogene. CDR3 size: 18 residues. The CDR3 DNA reads TGTGCCAGCAGCAAAGCGCTCGATACAGCTTATAGCAATCAGCCCCAGCATTTT. It is translated as CASSKALDTAYSNQPQHF.

This chain joins TRBV5-1 and TRBJ2-5; D not resolved. CDR1 is SGHRS and CDR2 is YFSETQ in the germline V gene. The length of the CDR3 is 13 residues. V was cut by 4 bases and J by 1 base, with 8 bases left in between. CDR3 coding DNA: TGCGCCAGCAGCACCACGGGCCAAGAGACCCAGTACTTC. This translates into CASSTTGQETQYF.

V and J are TRBV3-1 (or the pseudogene TRBV3-2) and TRBJ2-2; the D is unclear. Deletions cut 0 bases from V and 0 bases from J, with 8 bases between. The CDR3 covers 16 residues. Per the germline V gene, CDR1 is LGHDT and CDR2 is YNNKEL (reference sequence). CDR3 DNA: TGTGCCAGCAGCCAAGATCCCCCATCGAACACCGGGGAGCTGTTTTTT. Translated, it gives CASSQDPPSNTGELFF.

A note on this clone: The identical CDR3 is also encoded by other nucleotide sequences in the sample. The CDR3 nucleotides are TGTGCCTGGAGTGTGACGGATAATCAGCCCCAGCATTTT. Translation gives CAWSVTDNQPQHF. The gene calls are TRBV30 and TRBJ1-5; no reliable D call. This CDR3 is built from 13 residues. V dropped 0 bases and J dropped 4 bases, with 7 bases sitting between them. Germline CDR1 reads GTSNPN; CDR2 reads SVGIG (reference sequence).

V is TRBV3-1 (or the pseudogene TRBV3-2) and J is TRBJ1-1; tentative D call: TRBD1 (5 bases). Germline CDR1 and CDR2: LGHDT and YNNKEL (reference sequence). Trimming removed 0 bases from V and 7 bases from J, with 6 bases in between. The CDR3 runs 12 residues. The CDR3 here is CASSQDTGEAFF. Here the CDR3 DNA reads TGTGCCAGCAGCCAAGACACAGGTGAAGCTTTCTTT.

The chain employs TRBV2 and TRBJ2-1; D remains ambiguous. V was shortened by 2 bases and J by 6 bases, with 5 bases between the two germline ends. Germline values: CDR1 SNHLY, CDR2 FYNNEI. There are 12 residues in the CDR3. This chain's CDR3 is CASSEFSNEQFF. The DNA for the CDR3 is TGTGCCAGCAGTGAATTCAGCAATGAGCAGTTCTTC.

CDR3: CASSPLPGQGNYGYTF. Here the CDR3 DNA reads TGTGCCAGCAGTCCACTGCCGGGACAGGGCAACTATGGCTACACCTTC. This chain connects TRBV6-4 to TRBJ1-2; 9 bases map to TRBD1. CDR1 and CDR2 from the germline V gene are MRHNA and SNTAGT. CDR3 size: 16 residues. The V and J ends lost 5 bases and 2 bases, in that order; junction bases with no gene match: 9.

The CDR3: CASSLWALTTATGGQPQHF. Here the CDR3 DNA reads TGTGCCAGCAGTTTATGGGCCCTAACCACCGCGACGGGGGGTCAGCCCCAGCATTTT. The chain combines TRBV28 with TRBJ1-5, with D perhaps TRBD1 (5 bases). There are 19 residues in the CDR3. Trimming removed 0 bases at V and 6 bases at J, with 24 bases between. The germline V gene encodes CDR1 MDHEN and CDR2 SYDVKM.

DNA of the CDR3: TGCGCCAGCAGCTTGGCAGCAGGGGCTTACGCGAACACCGGGGAGCTGTTTTTT. It encodes CASSLAAGAYANTGELFF. The genes are TRBV5-1 and TRBJ2-2, with D perhaps TRBD1 (6 bases). CDR1 is SGHRS and CDR2 is YFSETQ in the germline V gene. The length of the CDR3 is 18 residues. The V end lost 0 bases, the J end lost 0 bases, and 15 bases lay between the germline ends.

This chain links TRBV7-5 with TRBJ1-1. TRBV7-5 is assigned pseudogene status. The CDR3 contains 12 residues. The CDR3 is CARTTGRSVAFF. As DNA, the CDR3 is TGTGCCAGAACCACGGGGAGATCTGTAGCTTTCTTT.

The chain links TRBV15 to TRBJ2-2; a weak D match, TRBD1 (5 bases). Between the trimmed V and J ends, which lost 4 bases and 6 bases, there was a span of 9 bases. Germline V gives CDR1 LNHNV, CDR2 YYDKDF (reference sequence). The length of the CDR3 is 13 residues. This chain's CDR3 is CATSKYRSGELFF. The CDR3 nucleotides are TGTGCCACCAGCAAATACAGGTCCGGGGAGCTGTTTTTT. Using reference TRBV15 and TRBJ2-2 for the parts outside the CDR3, the full variable domain is DAMVIQNPRYQVTQFGKPVTLSCSQTLNHNVMYWYQQKSSQAPKLLFHYYDKDFNNEADTPDNFQSRRPNTSFCFLDIRSPGLGDTAMYLCATSKYRSGELFFGEGSRLTVL.

This chain uses TRBV30 with TRBJ1-2; 8 bases match TRBD1. The ends lost 0 bases at V and 4 bases at J; junction bases unmatched: 1. The CDR3 totals 13 residues. Germline V gene sequence: CDR1 GTSNPN, CDR2 SVGIG (reference sequence). The chain's CDR3 is CAWSVTGGYGYTF. CDR3 bases: TGTGCCTGGAGTGTAACAGGGGGCTATGGCTACACCTTC.

The genes are TRBV5-1 and TRBJ2-5, with 13 bases that match TRBD2. Germline CDR1 and CDR2: SGHRS and YFSETQ. The CDR3 consists of 15 residues. V lost 7 bases to trimming and J lost 7 bases; unmatched junction nucleotides: 10. The chain's CDR3 is CASRPAGLAGATQYF. As DNA, the CDR3 is TGCGCCAGCCGCCCCGCCGGACTAGCGGGAGCGACCCAGTACTTC.

The chain links TRBV28 to TRBJ1-2, with 7 bases that match TRBD1. The junction had 9 bases not matched to a gene; V was cut back by 7 bases and J by 4 bases. This CDR3 region has 14 residues. CDR1 and CDR2 from the germline V gene are MDHEN and SYDVKM. The CDR3 loop reads CASNDVQGGYGYTF. In nucleotides, the CDR3 is TGTGCCAGCAACGATGTTCAGGGGGGCTATGGCTACACCTTC.

Worth noting for this clone: The same CDR3 can be traced to other DNA sequences in this sample. The chain joins TRBV7-9 to TRBJ1-1; a weak D match, TRBD1 (6 bases). The CDR3 contains 16 residues. V dropped 1 base and J dropped 0 bases, with 12 bases sitting between them. Germline values: CDR1 SEHNR, CDR2 FQNEAQ (reference sequence). The CDR3 DNA is TGTGCCAGCAGCTTAGATGGGGGGCACTTGAACACTGAAGCTTTCTTT. This translates into CASSLDGGHLNTEAFF.

The sample holds one count of this clone. The rearrangement joins TRBV28 to TRBJ1-6; 7 bases are shared with TRBD1. Trimming cost V 6 bases and J 6 bases; bases outside gene matches: 5. This CDR3 comprises 14 residues. CDR1 and CDR2 (germline): MDHEN, SYDVKM. The DNA of the CDR3 is TGTGCCAGCAGGGCCCGGGACAGTAATTCACCCCTCCACTTT. This encodes CASRARDSNSPLHF.

CDR3: CSAWVGETQYF. CDR3 DNA: TGCAGTGCCTGGGTGGGCGAGACCCAGTACTTC. The V and J genes are TRBV20-1 and TRBJ2-5, with D unresolved. Trimming removed 6 bases at V and 5 bases at J, with 10 bases between. Germline V gene lookup returns CDR1 DFQATT and CDR2 SNEGSKA (reference sequence). The CDR3 spans 11 residues.

This clone was detected only once. V is TRBV3-1 (or the pseudogene TRBV3-2) and J is TRBJ2-6; D is ambiguous. The V gene's germline CDR1 is LGHDT and CDR2 YNNKEL (reference sequence). V lost 4 bases to trimming and J lost 2 bases, with 6 bases between them. The CDR3 is 14 amino acids. The CDR3 reads CASSRNTGANVLTF. The DNA for the CDR3 is TGTGCCAGCAGCCGGAACACTGGGGCCAACGTCCTGACTTTC.

The genes are TRBV10-3 and TRBJ1-6; D is unclear. Germline-derived CDR1 and CDR2 are ENHRY and SYGVKD. Trimming took 4 bases from V and 5 from J, leaving 6 bases between them. This CDR3 has 13 amino acids. This CDR3 reads CAISAGHNSPLHF. For the CDR3, the DNA is TGTGCCATCAGTGCTGGACATAATTCACCCCTCCACTTT.